These 5 T cell receptor beta chains came from one sample sequenced in a study of T cell responses to AZD1222 COVID-19 vaccine. Sequencing was performed with immunoSEQ multiplex PCR; in TCRdb, only in-frame clones are kept and a portion is missing. The data hold around 130,000 clones, with roughly nine tenths observed a single time. Material: peripheral blood, obtained 28 days after the second AZD1222 dose. The origin of the receptors is an adult who received the AZD1222 COVID-19 vaccine.

The genes are TRBV6-4 and TRBJ2-5, with TRBD1 matching 12 bases. V was clipped by 8 bases and J by 5 bases; unmatched bases: 9. Per germline, CDR1 MRHNA and CDR2 SNTAGT. The CDR3 extends over 15 amino acids. The CDR3 DNA follows: TGTGCCAGCTCCCTAGGGACAGGGGGCGCGGAGACCCAGTACTTC. Translated, it gives CASSLGTGGAETQYF.

V is TRBV7-9 and J is TRBJ2-1; 7 nucleotides match TRBD2. The CDR3 contains 15 residues. V shed 3 bases and J 3 bases; nucleotides not matched to a gene: 5. Germline-derived CDR1 and CDR2 are SEHNR and FQNEAQ (reference sequence). The CDR3 coding sequence is TGTGCCAGCAGCTTCCTAGCGGATATCTACAATGAGCAGTTCTTC. Residues: CASSFLADIYNEQFF.

The chain couples TRBV15 to TRBJ1-1, with D uncertain. The CDR3 totals 12 residues. Trimming removed 3 bases from V and 12 bases from J, with 14 bases in between. The germline CDR1 and CDR2 sequences are LNHNV and YYDKDF (reference sequence). This CDR3 is CATSSLNRATFF. The CDR3 DNA is TGTGCCACCAGCAGTTTGAATAGGGCAACTTTCTTT.

A few counts support this clone. The chain carries TRBV7-9 and TRBJ1-4; no clear D. The CDR3 is 14 amino acids. Trimming took off 4 bases at V and 8 bases at J, with 14 bases between the two ends. Germline-derived CDR1 and CDR2 are SEHNR and FQNEAQ (reference sequence). CDR3 in DNA: TGTGCCAGCAGCTCAAAAGCTCCGGGGGAAAAACTGTTTTTT. Residues: CASSSKAPGEKLFF.

This clone is termed large. V usage is TRBV4-1 and J usage is TRBJ2-3; maybe TRBD2 (6 bases). Trimming stripped 4 bases from V and 6 bases from J, with 17 bases between. This CDR3 comprises 15 residues. The germline CDR1 and CDR2 sequences are MGHRA and YSYEKL. The CDR3 reads CASSPEDTSRDTQYF. The CDR3 coding sequence is TGCGCCAGCAGCCCGGAAGATACTAGCAGGGATACGCAGTATTTT.